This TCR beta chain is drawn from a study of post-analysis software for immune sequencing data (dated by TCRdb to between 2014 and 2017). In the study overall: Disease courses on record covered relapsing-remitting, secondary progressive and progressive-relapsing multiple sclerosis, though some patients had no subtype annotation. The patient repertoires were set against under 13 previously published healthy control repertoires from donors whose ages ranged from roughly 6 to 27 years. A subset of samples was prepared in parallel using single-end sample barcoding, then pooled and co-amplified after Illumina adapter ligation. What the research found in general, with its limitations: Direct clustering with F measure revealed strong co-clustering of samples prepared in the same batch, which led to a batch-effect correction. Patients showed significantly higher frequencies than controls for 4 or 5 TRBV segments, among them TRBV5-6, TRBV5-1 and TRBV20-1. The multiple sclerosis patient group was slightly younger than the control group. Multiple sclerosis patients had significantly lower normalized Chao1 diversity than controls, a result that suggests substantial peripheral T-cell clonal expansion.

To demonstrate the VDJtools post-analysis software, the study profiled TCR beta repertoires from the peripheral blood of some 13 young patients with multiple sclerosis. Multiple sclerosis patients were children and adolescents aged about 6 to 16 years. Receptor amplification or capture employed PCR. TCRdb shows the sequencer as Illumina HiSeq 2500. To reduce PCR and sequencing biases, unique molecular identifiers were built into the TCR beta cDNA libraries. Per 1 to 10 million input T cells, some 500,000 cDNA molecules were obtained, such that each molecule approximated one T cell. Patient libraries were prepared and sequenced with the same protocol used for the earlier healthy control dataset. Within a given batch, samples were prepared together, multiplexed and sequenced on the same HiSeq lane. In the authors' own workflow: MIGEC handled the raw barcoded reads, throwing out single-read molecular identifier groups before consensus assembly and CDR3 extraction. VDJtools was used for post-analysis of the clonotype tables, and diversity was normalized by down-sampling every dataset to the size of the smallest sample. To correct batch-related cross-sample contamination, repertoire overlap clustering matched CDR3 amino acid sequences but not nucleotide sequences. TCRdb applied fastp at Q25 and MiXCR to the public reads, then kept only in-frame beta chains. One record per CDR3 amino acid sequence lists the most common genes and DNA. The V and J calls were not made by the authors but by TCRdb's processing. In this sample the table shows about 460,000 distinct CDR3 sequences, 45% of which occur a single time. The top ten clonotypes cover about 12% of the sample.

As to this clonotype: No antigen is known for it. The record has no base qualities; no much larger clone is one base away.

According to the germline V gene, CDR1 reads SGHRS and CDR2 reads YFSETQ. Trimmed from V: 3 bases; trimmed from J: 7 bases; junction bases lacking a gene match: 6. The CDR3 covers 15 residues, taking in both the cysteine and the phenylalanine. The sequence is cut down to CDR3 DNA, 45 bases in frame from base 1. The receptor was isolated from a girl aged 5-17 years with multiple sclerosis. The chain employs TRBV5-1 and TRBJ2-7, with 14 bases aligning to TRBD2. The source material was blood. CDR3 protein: CASSSTSGRVNEQYF. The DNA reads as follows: TGCGCCAGCAGCTCGACTAGCGGGAGGGTTAATGAGCAGTACTTC.